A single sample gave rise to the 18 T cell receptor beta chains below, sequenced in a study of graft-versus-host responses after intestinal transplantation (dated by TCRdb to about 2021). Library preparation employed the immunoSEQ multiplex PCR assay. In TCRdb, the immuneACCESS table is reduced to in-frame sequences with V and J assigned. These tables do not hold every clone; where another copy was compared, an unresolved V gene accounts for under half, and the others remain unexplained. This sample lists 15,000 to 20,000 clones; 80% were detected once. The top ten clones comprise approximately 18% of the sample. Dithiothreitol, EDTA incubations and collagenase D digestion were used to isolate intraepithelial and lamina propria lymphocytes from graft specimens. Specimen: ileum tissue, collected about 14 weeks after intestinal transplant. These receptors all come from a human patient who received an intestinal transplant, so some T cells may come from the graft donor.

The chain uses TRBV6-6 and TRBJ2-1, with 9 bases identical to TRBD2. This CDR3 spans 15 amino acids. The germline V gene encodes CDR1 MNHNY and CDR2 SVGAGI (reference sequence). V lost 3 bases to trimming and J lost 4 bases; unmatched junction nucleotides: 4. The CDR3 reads CASSYRTSAYNEQFF. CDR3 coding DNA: TGTGCCAGCAGTTATAGGACTAGCGCGTACAATGAGCAGTTCTTC.

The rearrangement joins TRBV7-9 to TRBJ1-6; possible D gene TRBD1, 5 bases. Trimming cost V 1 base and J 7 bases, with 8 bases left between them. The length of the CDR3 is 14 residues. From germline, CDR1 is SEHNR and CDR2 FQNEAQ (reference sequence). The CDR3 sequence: CASSLEGQNSPLHF. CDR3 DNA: TGTGCCAGCAGCTTAGAAGGACAAAATTCACCCCTCCACTTT. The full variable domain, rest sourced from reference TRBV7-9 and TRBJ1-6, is DTGVSQNPRHKITKRGQNVTFRCDPISEHNRLYWYRQTLGQGPEFLTYFQNEAQLEKSRLLSDRFSAERPKGSFSTLEIQRTEQGDSAMYLCASSLEGQNSPLHFGNGTRLTVT.

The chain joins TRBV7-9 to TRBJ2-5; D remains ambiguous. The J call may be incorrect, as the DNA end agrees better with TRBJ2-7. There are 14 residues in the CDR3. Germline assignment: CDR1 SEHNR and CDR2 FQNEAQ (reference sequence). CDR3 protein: CASTLPPWPYEQYF. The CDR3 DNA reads TGTGCCAGCACCCTCCCACCCTGGCCCTACGAGCAGTACTTC.

The CDR3 region has the DNA TGTGCCAGCAGCGTAGCTGAGAGGGGAGAGCAGTTCTTC. It encodes CASSVAERGEQFF. V usage is TRBV9 and J usage is TRBJ2-1, with D perhaps given as TRBD1 or TRBD2 (5 bases each). CDR1 SGDLS and CDR2 YYNGEE come from the germline V gene. V was shortened by 0 bases and J by 10 bases, with 11 bases between the two germline ends. The CDR3 sequence is 13 residues long.

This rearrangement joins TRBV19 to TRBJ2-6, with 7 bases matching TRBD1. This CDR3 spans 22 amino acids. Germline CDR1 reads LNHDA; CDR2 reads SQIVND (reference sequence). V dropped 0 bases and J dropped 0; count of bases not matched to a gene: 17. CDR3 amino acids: CASSIESADRLRAISGANVLTF. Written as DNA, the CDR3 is TGTGCCAGTAGTATAGAGTCTGCGGACAGGCTAAGGGCCATCTCTGGGGCCAACGTCCTGACTTTC. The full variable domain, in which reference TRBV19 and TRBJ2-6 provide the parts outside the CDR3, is DGGITQSPKYLFRKEGQNVTLSCEQNLNHDAMYWYRQDPGQGLRLIYYSQIVNDFQKGDIAEGYSVSREKKESFPLTVTSAQKNPTAFYLCASSIESADRLRAISGANVLTFGAGSRLTVL.

CDR3 amino acids: CTPGGRAFF. CDR3 DNA: TGCACCCCCGGGGGACGAGCTTTCTTT. V gene TRBV20-1 combines with J gene TRBJ1-1, with a tentative D call TRBD1 (5 bases). The CDR3 spans 9 residues. Per germline, CDR1 DFQATT and CDR2 SNEGSKA (reference sequence).

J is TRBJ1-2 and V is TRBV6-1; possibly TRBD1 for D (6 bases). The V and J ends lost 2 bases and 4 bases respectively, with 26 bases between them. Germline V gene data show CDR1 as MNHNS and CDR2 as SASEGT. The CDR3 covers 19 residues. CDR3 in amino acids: CASSEILGGRFFRGYGYTF. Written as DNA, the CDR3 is TGTGCCAGCAGTGAAATCCTCGGGGGCAGATTCTTTAGAGGCTATGGCTACACCTTC.

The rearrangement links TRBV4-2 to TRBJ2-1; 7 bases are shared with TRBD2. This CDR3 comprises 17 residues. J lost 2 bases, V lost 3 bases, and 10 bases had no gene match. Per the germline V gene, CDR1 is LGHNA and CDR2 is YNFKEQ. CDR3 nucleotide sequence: TGTGCCAGCAGCCAGGATATCTTTAGCGGGCCCTACAATGAGCAGTTCTTC. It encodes CASSQDIFSGPYNEQFF.

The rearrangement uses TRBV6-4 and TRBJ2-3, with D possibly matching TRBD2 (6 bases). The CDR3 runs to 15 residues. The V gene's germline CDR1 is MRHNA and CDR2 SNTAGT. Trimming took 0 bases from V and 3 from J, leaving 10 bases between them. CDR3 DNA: TGTGCCAGCAGTGACTCAGGGACTTTTACAGATACGCAGTATTTT. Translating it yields CASSDSGTFTDTQYF.

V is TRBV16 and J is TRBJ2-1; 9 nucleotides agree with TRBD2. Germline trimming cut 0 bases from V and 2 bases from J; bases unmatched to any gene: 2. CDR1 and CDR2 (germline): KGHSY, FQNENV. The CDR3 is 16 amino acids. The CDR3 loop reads CASSQSVAGAYNEQFF. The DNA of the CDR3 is TGTGCCAGCAGCCAATCAGTAGCGGGGGCCTACAATGAGCAGTTCTTC.

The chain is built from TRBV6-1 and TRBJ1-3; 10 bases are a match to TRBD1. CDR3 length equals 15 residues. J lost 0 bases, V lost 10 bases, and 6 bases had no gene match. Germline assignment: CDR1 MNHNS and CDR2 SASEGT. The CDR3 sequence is CANFDRGPSGNTIYF. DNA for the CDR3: TGTGCCAACTTTGACAGGGGGCCCTCTGGAAACACCATATATTTT.

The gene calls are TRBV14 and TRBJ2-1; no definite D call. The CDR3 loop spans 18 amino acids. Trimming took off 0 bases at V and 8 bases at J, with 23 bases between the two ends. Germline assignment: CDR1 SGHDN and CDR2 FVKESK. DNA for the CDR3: TGTGCCAGCAGCCAAGACCAGTTAACTCGTTGGCAAGGGCATGAGCAGTTCTTC. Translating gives CASSQDQLTRWQGHEQFF.

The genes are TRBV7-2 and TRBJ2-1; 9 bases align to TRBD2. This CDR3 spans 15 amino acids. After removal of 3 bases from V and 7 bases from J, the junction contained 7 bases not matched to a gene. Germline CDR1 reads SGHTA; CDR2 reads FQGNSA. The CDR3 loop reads CASSLAGGPINEQFF. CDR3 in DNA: TGTGCCAGCAGCTTGGCGGGAGGGCCTATAAATGAGCAGTTCTTC.

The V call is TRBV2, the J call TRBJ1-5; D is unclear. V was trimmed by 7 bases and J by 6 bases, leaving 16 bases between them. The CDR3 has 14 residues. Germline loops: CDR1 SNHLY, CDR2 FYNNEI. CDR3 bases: TGTGCCAGCACCCGGAGGGAAACGGGTCAGCCCCAGCATTTT. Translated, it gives CASTRRETGQPQHF.

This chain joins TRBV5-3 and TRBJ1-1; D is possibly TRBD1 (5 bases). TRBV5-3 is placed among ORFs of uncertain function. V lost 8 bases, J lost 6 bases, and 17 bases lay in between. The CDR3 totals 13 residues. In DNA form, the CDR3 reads TGTGCCAGCAGCCAAGGGGTCAGGGCTGAAGCTTTCTTT. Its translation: CASSQGVRAEAFF.

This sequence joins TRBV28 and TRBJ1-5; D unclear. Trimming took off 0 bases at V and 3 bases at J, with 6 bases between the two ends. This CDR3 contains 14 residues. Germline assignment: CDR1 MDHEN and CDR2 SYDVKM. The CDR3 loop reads CASSLWGLNQPQHF. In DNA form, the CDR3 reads TGTGCCAGCAGTTTATGGGGTCTCAATCAGCCCCAGCATTTT.

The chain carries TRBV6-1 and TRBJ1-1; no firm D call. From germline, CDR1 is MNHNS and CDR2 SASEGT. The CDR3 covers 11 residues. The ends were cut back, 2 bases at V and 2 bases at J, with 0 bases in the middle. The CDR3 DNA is TGTGCCAGCAGTGAAAACACTGAAGCTTTCTTT. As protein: CASSENTEAFF.

In nucleotides, the CDR3 is TGTGCCAGCAGCAAAACAAGGCCCCCGGGACTAGCGGGAGAGACGTACAATGAGCAGTTCTTC. Amino acid sequence: CASSKTRPPGLAGETYNEQFF. This chain links TRBV21-1 with TRBJ2-1; TRBD2 is the table's D call and was not checked against the DNA. TRBV21-1 is listed as a pseudogene. This CDR3 is 21 amino acids long.